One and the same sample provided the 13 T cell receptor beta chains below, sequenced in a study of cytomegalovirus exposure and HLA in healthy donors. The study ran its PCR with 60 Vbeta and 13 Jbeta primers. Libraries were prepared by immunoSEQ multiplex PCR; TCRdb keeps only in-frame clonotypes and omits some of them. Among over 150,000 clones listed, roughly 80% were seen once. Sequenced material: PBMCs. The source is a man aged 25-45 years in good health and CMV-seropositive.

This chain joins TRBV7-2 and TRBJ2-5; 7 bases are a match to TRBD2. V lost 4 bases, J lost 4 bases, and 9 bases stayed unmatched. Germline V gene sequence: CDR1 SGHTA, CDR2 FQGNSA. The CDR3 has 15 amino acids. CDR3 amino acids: CASSYDSGGTETQYF. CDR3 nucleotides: TGTGCCAGCAGCTACGACTCCGGGGGGACAGAGACCCAGTACTTC.

The CDR3 reads CASSARQIMASYEQYF. CDR3 DNA: TGTGCCAGCTCAGCACGACAGATTATGGCATCCTACGAGCAGTACTTC. The V and J genes are TRBV18 and TRBJ2-7; D possibly corresponds to TRBD1 (5 bases). The ends were cut back, 5 bases at V and 1 base at J, with 18 bases in the middle. The CDR3 has 16 residues. The germline V gene has CDR1 KGHSH and CDR2 LQKENI.

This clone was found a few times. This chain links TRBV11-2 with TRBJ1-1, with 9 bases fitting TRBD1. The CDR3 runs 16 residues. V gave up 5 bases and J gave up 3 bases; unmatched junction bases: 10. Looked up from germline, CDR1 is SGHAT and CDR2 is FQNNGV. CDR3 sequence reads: CASSRSQGAQDTEAFF. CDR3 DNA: TGTGCCAGCAGCCGCTCACAGGGGGCGCAAGACACTGAAGCTTTCTTT.

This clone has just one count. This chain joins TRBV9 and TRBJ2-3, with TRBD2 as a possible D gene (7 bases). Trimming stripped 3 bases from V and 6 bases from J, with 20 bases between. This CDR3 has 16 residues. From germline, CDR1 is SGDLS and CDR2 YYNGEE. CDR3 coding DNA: TGTGCCAGCAGCGAGGGGTCTTCCGGGGGGCGGGATACGCAGTATTTT. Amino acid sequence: CASSEGSSGGRDTQYF.

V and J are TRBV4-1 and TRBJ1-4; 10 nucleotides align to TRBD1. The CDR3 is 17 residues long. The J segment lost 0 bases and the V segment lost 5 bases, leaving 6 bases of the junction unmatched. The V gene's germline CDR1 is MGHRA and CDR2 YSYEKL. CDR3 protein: CASSTRQGAATNEKLFF. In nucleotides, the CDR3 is TGCGCCAGCAGCACACGACAGGGGGCGGCAACTAATGAAAAACTGTTTTTT.

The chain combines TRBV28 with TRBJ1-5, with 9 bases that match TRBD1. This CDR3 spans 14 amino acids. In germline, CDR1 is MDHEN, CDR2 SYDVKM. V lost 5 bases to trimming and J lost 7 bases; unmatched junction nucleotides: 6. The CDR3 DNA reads TGTGCCAGCAGTCCGACAGGGGGTCGGCAGCCCCAGCATTTT. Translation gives CASSPTGGRQPQHF.

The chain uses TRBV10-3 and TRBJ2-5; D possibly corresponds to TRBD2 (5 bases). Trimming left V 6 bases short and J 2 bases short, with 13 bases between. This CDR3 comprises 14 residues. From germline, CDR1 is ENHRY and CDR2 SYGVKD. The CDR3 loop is CAIREGGSQETQYF. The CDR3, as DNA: TGTGCCATCAGGGAAGGAGGATCGCAAGAGACCCAGTACTTC.

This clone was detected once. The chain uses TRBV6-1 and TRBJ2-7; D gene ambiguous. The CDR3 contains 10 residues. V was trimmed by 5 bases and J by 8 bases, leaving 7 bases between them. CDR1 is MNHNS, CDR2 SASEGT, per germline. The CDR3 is CASSQVKQYF. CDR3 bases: TGTGCCAGCAGTCAGGTTAAGCAGTACTTC.

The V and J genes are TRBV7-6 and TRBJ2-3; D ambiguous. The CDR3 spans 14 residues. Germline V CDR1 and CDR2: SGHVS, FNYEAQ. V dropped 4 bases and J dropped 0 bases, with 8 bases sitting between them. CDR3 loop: CASSSRPSTDTQYF. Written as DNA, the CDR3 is TGTGCCAGCAGCTCCCGTCCGAGCACAGATACGCAGTATTTT.

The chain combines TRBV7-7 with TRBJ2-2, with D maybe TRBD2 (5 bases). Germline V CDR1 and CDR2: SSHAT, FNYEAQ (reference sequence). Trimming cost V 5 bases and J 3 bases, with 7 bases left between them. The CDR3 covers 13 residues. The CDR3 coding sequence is TGTGCCAGCAGCACTAGGGACACCGGGGAGCTGTTTTTT. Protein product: CASSTRDTGELFF.

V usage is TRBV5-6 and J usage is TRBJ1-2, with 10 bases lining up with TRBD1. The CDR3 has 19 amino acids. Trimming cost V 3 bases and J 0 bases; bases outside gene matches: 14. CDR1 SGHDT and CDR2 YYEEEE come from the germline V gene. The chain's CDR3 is CASSSGTGVRLLTNYGYTF. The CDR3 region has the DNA TGTGCCAGCAGCTCCGGGACAGGGGTTCGCCTACTTACTAACTATGGCTACACCTTC.

The CDR3 region is CASSYSGGRDTEAFF. The CDR3 nucleotides are TGTGCCAGCAGTTACTCAGGGGGAAGAGACACTGAAGCTTTCTTT. The V and J genes are TRBV6-5 and TRBJ1-1; D may be TRBD1 (6 bases). V was trimmed by 0 bases and J by 3 bases, leaving 11 bases between them. Germline CDR1 reads MNHEY; CDR2 reads SVGAGI. The CDR3 consists of 15 residues.

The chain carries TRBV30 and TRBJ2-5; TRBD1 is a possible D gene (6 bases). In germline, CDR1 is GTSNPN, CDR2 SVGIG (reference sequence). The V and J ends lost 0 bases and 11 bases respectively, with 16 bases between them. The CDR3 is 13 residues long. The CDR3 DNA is TGTGCCTGGAGTGTACAGGGTCAGGGGCTGCAGTACTTC. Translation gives CAWSVQGQGLQYF.